This TCR beta chain is drawn from a study of blood T cell repertoires in COVID-19. As for the study in general: Researchers got acute and convalescent COVID-19 samples from the United States, Italy and Spain. From T cells, B-cell-depleted T cells, or PBMCs came the material, which was cDNA or gDNA.

This CDR3 contains 14 residues. The V gene lost 2 bases and the J gene lost 6 bases, with 11 bases spanning the gap. Per germline, CDR1 MNHEY and CDR2 SVGEGT. TCRdb's table, derived via immunoSEQ multiplex PCR, lists solely in-frame clones and lacks some. The repertoire holds about 160,000 clones, with roughly 80% as singletons. The chain links TRBV6-2 or TRBV6-3 to TRBJ2-1; D may be TRBD2 (6 bases). Sample: peripheral blood. The sequence derives from a man aged 60 to 69 with acute or convalescent COVID-19. In DNA, the CDR3 is TGTGCCAGCAGTTACGGAGGGGCTGGCAATGAGCAGTTCTTC. Its translation is CASSYGGAGNEQFF.